The T cell receptor beta chain described here comes from a study of Graves' ophthalmopathy and Graves' hyperthyroidism. This CDR3 contains 15 residues. Germline V gene data show CDR1 as MDHEN and CDR2 as SYDVKM. Trimming cost V 6 bases and J 5 bases, with 19 bases left between them. The study excluded patients with other autoimmune diseases, uncontrolled infections, pregnancy or lactation. Clinical symptoms, serum thyroxine, TRAb, thyroid ultrasound and orbital computed tomography were relied on for diagnosis. General study findings and limits: Thyroid clonotypes that were expanded above 0.001 frequency mostly also appeared in blood.

Using RNA transcripts, the TCR beta CDR3 regions were amplified. The first round was an RT-PCR with HTBI primers, and the second round was a multiplex PCR. TCRdb re-called the multiplex PCR reads through MiXCR, storing one row per CDR3 protein. This sample yields 200,000 to 300,000 distinct CDR3 sequences, of which about 47% are seen a single time; roughly half belongs to the top ten. In the case of this clonotype: The antigen is undetermined.

The chain links TRBV28 to TRBJ1-1; unclear D gene. The sample comprised peripheral blood. The clonotype was recovered from an adult man with Graves' ophthalmopathy. The CDR3 DNA follows: TGTGCCAGCAGGGAATATCGAGGGCGAGATACTGAAGCTTTCTTT. It codes for CASREYRGRDTEAFF.